This TCR beta chain was found in a study of CD8 T cells in ankylosing spondylitis. Making the TCR beta libraries involved quantitative 5'-RACE with molecular barcodes. TCRdb reprocessed the 5' RACE reads with MiXCR, giving one entry per CDR3 protein. The sample yields tens of thousands of distinct CDR3 sequences, about 5.2% seen once. Trimming removed 1 base at V and 3 bases at J, with 12 bases between. Per germline, CDR1 SGHAT and CDR2 FQNNGV. This CDR3 is built from 15 residues. The sample taken for sequencing was blood, either unsorted or a sorted T cell fraction (not recorded which). This TCR was recovered from a male donor with ankylosing spondylitis or in good health (not recorded which). This chain links TRBV11-2 with TRBJ1-1; no definite D call. The CDR3 nucleotides are TGTGCCAGCAGCTTAGTCCCGGGGAGAGACACTGAAGCTTTCTTT. Protein sequence: CASSLVPGRDTEAFF.